The 18 T cell receptor beta chains below were found in one sample sequenced in a study of blood T cells in healthy people across ages. For the second PCR, which ran for about 6 to 11 cycles, a sample-barcoded 5' primer and a J-beta primer mix were used. TCRdb redid the calling of the 5' RACE reads with MiXCR, one entry per CDR3 protein. This table holds over 1.5 million distinct CDR3 sequences, around half found once. Sequences were obtained from blood. The receptors were sampled from a woman aged 40 to 50 in good health.

This clonotype was seen just once. One end of the junction varies from germline; a read error may be responsible. The V and J genes are TRBV5-1 and TRBJ1-4; D is uncertain. Germline lookup yields CDR1 SGHRS and CDR2 YFSETQ. There are 14 residues in the CDR3. The CDR3 DNA sequence: TGCGCCAGCAGCTCCAGATCAACTAATGAAAGACTGTTTTTT. Translation gives CASSSRSTNERLFF.

The rearrangement links TRBV3-1 to TRBJ1-2; D ambiguous. The germline V gene encodes CDR1 LGHDT and CDR2 YNNKEL (reference sequence). The CDR3 consists of 14 residues. With 2 bases removed from V and 8 bases from J, the gap between germline ends came to 15 bases. The CDR3 nucleotides read TGTGCCAGCAGCCAAATTTTAACCGGGCGAGGCTACACCTTC. Its protein is CASSQILTGRGYTF.

This clonotype has just a few counts. The chain uses TRBV29-1 and TRBJ2-7; perhaps TRBD1 as D (6 bases). This CDR3 is 16 amino acids long. Germline V gene data show CDR1 as SQVTM and CDR2 as ANQGSEA. Trimming took off 6 bases at V and 2 bases at J, with 23 bases between the two ends. The DNA for the CDR3 is TGCAGCGTGGCCCTAAGACAGGACCGTGGGACCTACGAGCAGTACTTC. As protein: CSVALRQDRGTYEQYF.

This clonotype turned up a few times. V gene TRBV11-2 combines with J gene TRBJ2-1, with D possibly matching TRBD2 (5 bases). CDR3 length equals 14 residues. Germline V gene sequence: CDR1 SGHAT, CDR2 FQNNGV. With 5 bases removed from V and 5 bases from J, the gap between germline ends came to 13 bases. The CDR3 region is CASSPRTPDNEQFF. CDR3 bases: TGTGCCAGCAGCCCGCGGACTCCTGACAATGAGCAGTTCTTC.

The rearrangement joins TRBV29-1 to TRBJ2-2; D gene unclear. Trimming left V 3 bases short and J 6 bases short, with 8 bases between. Germline V gives CDR1 SQVTM, CDR2 ANQGSEA. The CDR3 sequence is 12 residues long. The CDR3 DNA reads as TGCAGCGTTGACGGGCAATCCGGGGAGCTGTTTTTT. Translating gives CSVDGQSGELFF.

This clonotype was observed a few times. The chain links TRBV5-5 to TRBJ2-1; a possible D gene is TRBD2 (6 bases). Germline V gene sequence: CDR1 SGHKS, CDR2 YYEKEE (reference sequence). The CDR3 length is 15 residues. V was pared by 3 bases and J by 3 bases, with 13 bases between. The CDR3 loop reads CASSWMGGSYNEQFF. CDR3 DNA: TGTGCCAGCAGCTGGATGGGGGGAAGCTACAATGAGCAGTTCTTC.

J is TRBJ1-5 and V is TRBV28; D may be TRBD1 (6 bases). Trimming removed 6 bases at V and 0 bases at J, with 12 bases between. Germline CDR1 MDHEN, CDR2 SYDVKM. The CDR3 runs to 15 residues. The CDR3 DNA follows: TGTGCCAGCAGATTACAGGGTGGTAGCAATCAGCCCCAGCATTTT. This codes for CASRLQGGSNQPQHF.

This sequence joins TRBV18 and TRBJ2-3; 10 positions match TRBD1. The CDR3 has 16 amino acids. Germline trimming cut 5 bases from V and 6 bases from J; bases unmatched to any gene: 11. Germline V gene lookup returns CDR1 KGHSH and CDR2 LQKENI. The DNA for the CDR3 is TGTGCCAGCTCATCCTTTCGACAGGGGGCAAGGGATACGCAGTATTTT. It specifies CASSSFRQGARDTQYF.

The genes are TRBV9 and TRBJ1-2; D perhaps matches TRBD1 (5 bases). The CDR3 has 16 amino acids. The ends were cut back, 0 bases at V and 5 bases at J, with 17 bases in the middle. Germline V CDR1 and CDR2: SGDLS, YYNGEE. In DNA form, the CDR3 reads TGTGCCAGCAGCGTAGCAACAGGAGGCGTTGAGTATGGCTACACCTTC. It encodes CASSVATGGVEYGYTF.

This clonotype turned up a few times. V usage is TRBV7-2 and J usage is TRBJ2-4; no clear D. Germline V gives CDR1 SGHTA, CDR2 FQGNSA. V lost 3 bases to trimming and J lost 7 bases, with 13 bases between them. There are 14 residues in the CDR3. CDR3 in DNA: TGTGCCAGCAGCTTCACCCATGGAGTTAACATTCAGTACTTC. Translation: CASSFTHGVNIQYF.

The rearrangement uses TRBV9 and TRBJ2-7; D unclear. The germline V gene has CDR1 SGDLS and CDR2 YYNGEE. The germline V and J ends were trimmed by 0 bases and 0 bases, with 10 bases remaining between them. CDR3 size: 15 residues. CDR3 in amino acids: CASSVGTASSYEQYF. Here the CDR3 DNA reads TGTGCCAGCAGCGTAGGGACGGCGAGCTCCTACGAGCAGTACTTC. The whole variable domain, remainder taken from reference TRBV9 and TRBJ2-7, is DSGVTQTPKHLITATGQRVTLRCSPRSGDLSVYWYQQSLDQGLQFLIQYYNGEERAKGNILERFSAQQFPDLHSELNLSSLELGDSALYFCASSVGTASSYEQYFGPGTRLTVT.

The table lists this clonotype with a few counts. This chain's CDR3 is CSASFGLGGGALSYTDTQYF. CDR3 sequence (DNA): TGCAGTGCTAGTTTCGGACTCGGCGGGGGGGCGTTATCCTACACAGATACGCAGTATTTT. V usage is TRBV20-1 and J usage is TRBJ2-3; 9 bases map to TRBD2. The ends lost 3 bases at V and 2 bases at J; junction bases unmatched: 21. This CDR3 region has 20 residues. Germline values: CDR1 DFQATT, CDR2 SNEGSKA (reference sequence).

This clonotype was found a few times. J is TRBJ2-5 and V is TRBV6-6; TRBD2 aligns across 11 bases. Germline CDR1 MNHNY, CDR2 SVGAGI (reference sequence). This CDR3 is built from 17 residues. After removal of 3 bases from V and 5 bases from J, the junction contained 11 bases not matched to a gene. The DNA of the CDR3 is TGTGCCAGCAGTTATCTTGGCTTTCTAGCGGGGGGTGAGACCCAGTACTTC. It translates to CASSYLGFLAGGETQYF.

The V call is TRBV2, the J call TRBJ2-5; TRBD2 agrees at 7 bases. Trimming removed 3 bases from V and 3 bases from J; junction bases left unmatched: 4. The germline V gene encodes CDR1 SNHLY and CDR2 FYNNEI. CDR3 size: 14 residues. This CDR3 is CASSDPAGEETQYF. DNA of the CDR3: TGTGCCAGCAGTGACCCTGCGGGGGAAGAGACCCAGTACTTC.

This clonotype was seen only a few times. The genes are TRBV4-1 and TRBJ2-5; no clear D gene. The CDR3 extends over 16 amino acids. The germline V gene has CDR1 MGHRA and CDR2 YSYEKL. The V gene lost 1 base and the J gene lost 2 bases, with 14 bases spanning the gap. CDR3 sequence: CASSQVYKVQQETQYF. CDR3 sequence (DNA): TGCGCCAGCAGCCAAGTCTATAAAGTACAACAAGAGACCCAGTACTTC.

V is TRBV4-3 and J is TRBJ1-2; the D is unclear. CDR3 length equals 12 residues. CDR1 LGHNA and CDR2 YSLEER come from the germline V gene. The V gene lost 1 base and the J gene lost 10 bases, with 10 bases spanning the gap. The CDR3 bases are TGCGCCAGCAGCCAAGGAAGGCGGTTCTACACCTTC. It specifies CASSQGRRFYTF.

The chain uses TRBV28 and TRBJ2-7; D is uncertain. V shed 7 bases and J shed 6 bases, with 10 bases lying between them. CDR3 length: 11 amino acids. Germline CDR1 is MDHEN and CDR2 is SYDVKM. CDR3 protein: CASTSLREQYF. The CDR3 DNA follows: TGTGCCAGCACTTCCCTACGCGAGCAGTACTTC. Full variable domain (outside the CDR3, taken from reference TRBV28 and TRBJ2-7): DVKVTQSSRYLVKRTGEKVFLECVQDMDHENMFWYRQDPGLGLRLIYFSYDVKMKEKGDIPEGYSVSREKKERFSLILESASTNQTSMYLCASTSLREQYFGPGTRLTVT.

This clonotype was picked up a small number of times. CDR3: CASSPMGVSYEQYF. DNA for the CDR3: TGTGCCAGCAGCCCGATGGGGGTAAGCTACGAGCAGTACTTC. The chain has TRBV7-9 and TRBJ2-7; D assignment may be TRBD1 or TRBD2 (5 bases each). The CDR3 consists of 14 residues. Germline-derived CDR1 and CDR2 are SEHNR and FQNEAQ (reference sequence). The ends were cut back, 5 bases at V and 3 bases at J, with 14 bases in the middle. Complete variable domain (other parts from reference TRBV7-9 and TRBJ2-7): DTGVSQNPRHKITKRGQNVTFRCDPISEHNRLYWYRQTLGQGPEFLTYFQNEAQLEKSRLLSDRFSAERPKGSFSTLEIQRTEQGDSAMYLCASSPMGVSYEQYFGPGTRLTVT.